This T cell receptor beta chain originates from a study of CD8 T cells in Susac syndrome. RNA totalling roughly 0.45 to 1 ug underwent reverse transcription with random hexamers. TCRdb called the immunoSEQ multiplex PCR reads again in MiXCR, with one record for every CDR3 protein. Of 100,000 to 150,000 distinct CDR3 sequences listed, over 90% were seen once; the top ten hold roughly 0.12%. CDR1 MDHEN and CDR2 SYDVKM come from the germline V gene. V lost 3 bases and J lost 4, with 13 bases in between. CDR3 length equals 16 residues. Sample: CD4+ T cells from PBMCs. This TCR came from a human donor in good health. The chain carries TRBV28 and TRBJ2-6; D is unclear. CDR3 in amino acids: CASSFLPATGANVLTF. The CDR3, as DNA: TGTGCCAGCAGTTTCCTTCCAGCAACGGGGGCCAACGTCCTGACTTTC.